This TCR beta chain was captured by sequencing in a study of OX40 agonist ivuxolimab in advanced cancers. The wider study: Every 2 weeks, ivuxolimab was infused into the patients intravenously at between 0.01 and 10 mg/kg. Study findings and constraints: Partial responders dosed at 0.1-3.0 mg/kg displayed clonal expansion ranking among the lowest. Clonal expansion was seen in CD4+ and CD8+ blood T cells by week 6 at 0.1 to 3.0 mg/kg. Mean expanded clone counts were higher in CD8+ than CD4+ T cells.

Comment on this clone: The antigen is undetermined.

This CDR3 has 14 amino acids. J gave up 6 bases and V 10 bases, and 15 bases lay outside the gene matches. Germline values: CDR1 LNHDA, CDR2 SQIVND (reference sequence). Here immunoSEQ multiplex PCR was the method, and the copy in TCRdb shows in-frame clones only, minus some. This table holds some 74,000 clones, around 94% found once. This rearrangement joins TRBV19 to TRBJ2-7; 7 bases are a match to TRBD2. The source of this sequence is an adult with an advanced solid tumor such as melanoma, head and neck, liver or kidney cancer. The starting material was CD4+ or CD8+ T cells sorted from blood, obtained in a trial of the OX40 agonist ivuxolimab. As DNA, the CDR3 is TGTGCCACTACAACCGCGGGAGTGGTGCGCGAGCAGTACTTC. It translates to CATTTAGVVREQYF.